This entry lists 26 T cell receptor beta chains sequenced from one sample in a study of CD8+ T cells in alopecia areata (dated by TCRdb to 2016 to 2018). Sample treatment or condition, as interpreted from the label and publication: oral pan-JAK inhibitor, 5-10 mg twice daily. Libraries were made using the immunoSEQ multiplex PCR assay. For TCR sequencing, RNA was extracted from every sample and reverse transcribed into cDNA to serve as template. TCRdb holds this immuneACCESS table with in-frame rearrangements only. Some clones are missing; in checked studies, unresolved V genes explain under half, and the rest has no known cause. The table for this sample lists about 97,000 clones; just under 60% of them were counted only once. Less than 20% of the sample goes to the ten largest clones. The sequencing used CD8+ T cells sorted from blood, collected at week 56, from a patient treated with tofacitinib. Receptor source: a human donor with alopecia areata.

The chain links TRBV5-1 to TRBJ1-6; D is undetermined. V was pared by 0 bases and J by 7 bases, with 11 bases between. CDR1 is SGHRS, CDR2 YFSETQ, per germline. The CDR3 runs 15 residues. The DNA for the CDR3 is TGCGCCAGCAGCTTGGAGGGTCAGAACAATTCACCCCTCCACTTT. Encoded protein: CASSLEGQNNSPLHF.

The chain recombines TRBV19 with TRBJ1-2; tentative D call: TRBD1 (5 bases). Germline V gene lookup returns CDR1 LNHDA and CDR2 SQIVND (reference sequence). The V end lost 5 bases, the J end lost 4 bases, and 17 bases lay between the germline ends. The CDR3 extends over 15 amino acids. CDR3 bases: TGTGCCAGTAGTTGGGGCAGGACACCAATCTATGGCTACACCTTC. Translating gives CASSWGRTPIYGYTF.

A few counts support this clone. This sample includes further DNA sequences coding for the same CDR3. V usage is TRBV7-9 and J usage is TRBJ2-3, with TRBD1 identical over 10 bases. CDR1 is SEHNR, CDR2 FQNEAQ, per germline (reference sequence). Trimming at V came to 4 bases and at J to 0 bases, leaving 1 base not matched to a gene. The CDR3 has 15 residues. The CDR3 spells CASSSGQGSTDTQYF. The CDR3 nucleotides read TGTGCCAGCAGCTCGGGACAGGGGAGCACAGATACGCAGTATTTT.

The sample holds a few counts of this clone. The chain couples TRBV30 to TRBJ2-7, with D perhaps given as TRBD1 or TRBD2 (6 bases each). CDR3 length equals 18 residues. V lost 4 bases and J lost 3, with 28 bases in between. The V gene's germline CDR1 is GTSNPN and CDR2 SVGIG (reference sequence). The CDR3 loop reads CAWKVSEGWDTDYYEQYF. CDR3 DNA: TGTGCCTGGAAGGTCTCCGAAGGATGGGACACGGACTACTACGAGCAGTACTTC.

J is TRBJ2-1 and V is TRBV18; a possible D gene is TRBD2 (6 bases). V dropped 6 bases and J dropped 2 bases, with 14 bases sitting between them. Germline CDR1 is KGHSH and CDR2 is LQKENI. The length of the CDR3 is 15 residues. The CDR3 protein is CASSSGGEPYNEQFF. CDR3 nucleotide sequence: TGTGCCAGCTCCTCCGGGGGAGAGCCCTACAATGAGCAGTTCTTC.

This clone has more than one count but fewer than ten. The V gene is TRBV29-1, the J gene TRBJ2-2; TRBD1 matches 7 bases. With 0 bases clipped from V and 5 bases from J, the junction kept 6 bases outside the gene matches. The germline V gene encodes CDR1 SQVTM and CDR2 ANQGSEA. This CDR3 has 15 amino acids. The CDR3 protein is CSVEDGRGKTGELFF. The DNA of the CDR3 is TGCAGCGTTGAAGACGGCAGGGGGAAGACCGGGGAGCTGTTTTTT.

The rearrangement joins TRBV6-5 to TRBJ2-5; 7 nucleotides line up with TRBD1. The CDR3 sequence is 15 residues long. From germline, CDR1 is MNHEY and CDR2 SVGAGI. After removal of 2 bases from V and 4 bases from J, the junction contained 7 bases not matched to a gene. This CDR3 is CASSYLGQAGETQYF. CDR3 sequence (DNA): TGTGCCAGCAGTTACCTTGGACAGGCGGGAGAGACCCAGTACTTC.

The V call is TRBV5-6, the J call TRBJ2-7; no clear D gene. Germline V gene sequence: CDR1 SGHDT, CDR2 YYEEEE. The length of the CDR3 is 15 residues. V was pared by 1 base and J by 3 bases, with 14 bases between. DNA of the CDR3: TGTGCCAGCAGCTTGAACTGGGCCATGCTCTACGAGCAGTACTTC. This sequence encodes CASSLNWAMLYEQYF. Full variable domain (rest looked up from reference TRBV5-6 and TRBJ2-7): DAGVTQSPTHLIKTRGQQVTLRCSPKSGHDTVSWYQQALGQGPQFIFQYYEEEERQRGNFPDRFSGHQFPNYSSELNVNALLLGDSALYLCASSLNWAMLYEQYFGPGTRLTVT.

The chain is built from TRBV5-1 and TRBJ2-7; D may be TRBD1 (5 bases). Trimming removed 6 bases from V and 5 bases from J, with 21 bases in between. Per the germline V gene, CDR1 is SGHRS and CDR2 is YFSETQ. The CDR3 has 15 amino acids. The CDR3 reads CASKTGHNPVDEQYF. Written as DNA, the CDR3 is TGCGCCAGCAAAACAGGCCACAACCCAGTCGACGAGCAGTACTTC. The whole variable domain, filled in from reference TRBV5-1 and TRBJ2-7, reads KAGVTQTPRYLIKTRGQQVTLSCSPISGHRSVSWYQQTPGQGLQFLFEYFSETQRNKGNFPGRFSGRQFSNSRSEMNVSTLELGDSALYLCASKTGHNPVDEQYFGPGTRLTVT.

The chain employs TRBV5-6 and TRBJ1-6; 7 nucleotides match TRBD1. Trimming removed 4 bases from V and 8 bases from J; junction bases left unmatched: 6. Germline V lookup: CDR1 SGHDT, CDR2 YYEEEE. The CDR3 length is 14 residues. Here the CDR3 DNA reads TGTGCCAGCAGCAGACAGGGTCGGGATTCACCCCTCCACTTT. Protein sequence: CASSRQGRDSPLHF.

The chain employs TRBV27 and TRBJ2-6; the D is unclear. The V end was cut by 6 bases, the J end by 0 bases, with 0 bases between. The CDR3 runs to 12 residues. Germline CDR1 reads MNHEY; CDR2 reads SMNVEV (reference sequence). The CDR3 here is CASSSGANVLTF. Here the CDR3 DNA reads TGTGCCAGCAGCTCTGGGGCCAACGTCCTGACTTTC.

This clone was counted between two and nine times. The CDR3 protein is CASSLQGSYEQYF. As DNA, the CDR3 is TGTGCCAGCAGTTTACAGGGTTCCTACGAGCAGTACTTC. The J gene is TRBJ2-7, the V gene TRBV6-6; D perhaps matches TRBD1 (6 bases). CDR3 length equals 13 residues. Germline CDR1 and CDR2: MNHNY and SVGAGI (reference sequence). V was clipped by 4 bases and J by 1 base, with 8 bases between them.

This clone has only a few counts. This chain links TRBV7-9 with TRBJ2-3; 8 bases fit TRBD1. The CDR3 loop spans 16 amino acids. CDR1 is SEHNR and CDR2 is FQNEAQ in the germline V gene (reference sequence). The V gene end was trimmed by 5 bases and the J gene end by 5 bases; junction bases not matched to a gene: 12. CDR3 coding DNA: TGTGCCAGCAGCCAAGAGACAGGGGAACCGAGAGATACGCAGTATTTT. It specifies CASSQETGEPRDTQYF.

The table lists this clone with a few counts. This chain uses TRBV4-2 with TRBJ2-3; a possible D gene is TRBD2 (7 bases). CDR1 is LGHNA and CDR2 is YNFKEQ in the germline V gene. There are 16 residues in the CDR3. V dropped 0 bases and J dropped 3 bases, with 13 bases sitting between them. CDR3 protein: CASSQDGGGPTDTQYF. The CDR3, as DNA: TGTGCCAGCAGCCAAGACGGCGGGGGCCCTACAGATACGCAGTATTTT.

This chain connects TRBV4-2 to TRBJ2-5; D is possibly TRBD2 (5 bases). The length of the CDR3 is 15 residues. Germline V gives CDR1 LGHNA, CDR2 YNFKEQ. V shed 0 bases and J shed 3 bases, with 11 bases lying between them. CDR3 nucleotide sequence: TGTGCCAGCAGCCAAGATAGTACGCGGGAAGAGACCCAGTACTTC. Its translation: CASSQDSTREETQYF.

The CDR3 coding sequence is TGTGCCAGCAGGTACGGAGGGACGAACACTGAAGCTTTCTTT. This encodes CASRYGGTNTEAFF. J is TRBJ1-1 and V is TRBV6-5; possible D gene TRBD1, 5 bases. Germline CDR1 MNHEY, CDR2 SVGAGI. The CDR3 runs to 14 residues. The V gene lost 6 bases and the J gene lost 1 base, with 12 bases spanning the gap.

The genes are TRBV5-1 and TRBJ1-2; TRBD1 might be the D (6 bases). Germline V CDR1 and CDR2: SGHRS, YFSETQ. The CDR3 length is 16 residues. V was pared by 0 bases and J by 5 bases, with 17 bases between. DNA for the CDR3: TGCGCCAGCAGCTTGGGTTGGGACACCATAACGTATGGCTACACCTTC. Translation gives CASSLGWDTITYGYTF.

The chain links TRBV9 to TRBJ2-7, with D unclear. Germline-derived CDR1 and CDR2 are SGDLS and YYNGEE. Trimming left V 0 bases short and J 0 bases short, with 7 bases between. There are 14 residues in the CDR3. The CDR3 nucleotides read TGTGCCAGCAGCGTAGAAGGAAGCTCCTACGAGCAGTACTTC. As protein: CASSVEGSSYEQYF.

This clone has a handful of counts. The rearrangement links TRBV9 to TRBJ1-1; D uncertain. With 2 bases removed from V and 1 base from J, the gap between germline ends came to 9 bases. The V gene's germline CDR1 is SGDLS and CDR2 YYNGEE. The CDR3 totals 14 residues. For the CDR3, the DNA is TGTGCCAGCAGCGTTGGGTGGGGGAACACTGAAGCTTTCTTT. Translation gives CASSVGWGNTEAFF. Together with reference TRBV9 and TRBJ1-1, the CDR3 gives the full variable domain: DSGVTQTPKHLITATGQRVTLRCSPRSGDLSVYWYQQSLDQGLQFLIQYYNGEERAKGNILERFSAQQFPDLHSELNLSSLELGDSALYFCASSVGWGNTEAFFGQGTRLTVV.

The genes are TRBV7-9 and TRBJ2-7; TRBD1 is a possible D gene (5 bases). Germline V gene sequence: CDR1 SEHNR, CDR2 FQNEAQ (reference sequence). This CDR3 comprises 15 residues. The V end was cut by 2 bases, the J end by 7 bases, with 18 bases between. CDR3 sequence (DNA): TGTGCCAGCAGCTTAATCCCCTCAGGGCTTAGTGAGCAGTACTTC. It is translated as CASSLIPSGLSEQYF.

V gene TRBV2 combines with J gene TRBJ2-1, with D possibly matching TRBD1 (6 bases). Germline CDR1 is SNHLY and CDR2 is FYNNEI. This CDR3 is 14 amino acids long. Trimming left V 0 bases short and J 8 bases short, with 11 bases between. CDR3 DNA: TGTGCCAGCAGTGAAGCGGGGGCAGGGCATGAGCAGTTCTTC. This encodes CASSEAGAGHEQFF.

The chain uses TRBV27 and TRBJ1-2, with no clear D. V shed 2 bases and J shed 4 bases, with 14 bases lying between them. This CDR3 is built from 15 residues. The germline V gene has CDR1 MNHEY and CDR2 SMNVEV (reference sequence). This CDR3 is CASSLKKAESYGYTF. DNA of the CDR3: TGTGCCAGCAGTTTAAAGAAAGCTGAGAGCTATGGCTACACCTTC.

The chain couples TRBV30 to TRBJ1-1; D is possibly TRBD1 (5 bases). The germline V and J ends were trimmed by 4 bases and 4 bases, with 7 bases remaining between them. The CDR3 runs to 11 residues. The germline CDR1 and CDR2 sequences are GTSNPN and SVGIG (reference sequence). The CDR3 nucleotides are TGTGCCTGGACAGGGTTCACTGAAGCTTTCTTT. This encodes CAWTGFTEAFF.

The V and J genes are TRBV6-6 and TRBJ2-5; TRBD1 might be the D (5 bases). Germline loops: CDR1 MNHNY, CDR2 SVGAGI (reference sequence). Deletions cut 5 bases from V and 5 bases from J, with 12 bases between. CDR3 length: 13 amino acids. DNA for the CDR3: TGTGCCAGCAGTCCGCAGGGTGGGGAGACCCAGTACTTC. It translates to CASSPQGGETQYF.

The chain uses TRBV30 and TRBJ2-4; D call uncertain. Germline V CDR1 and CDR2: GTSNPN, SVGIG (reference sequence). The CDR3 spans 14 residues. Trimming removed 1 base at V and 3 bases at J, with 10 bases between. Here the CDR3 reads CAWSEGVVKNIQYF. The CDR3 nucleotides are TGTGCCTGGAGTGAAGGAGTGGTCAAAAACATTCAGTACTTC.

The rearrangement links TRBV6-8 to TRBJ2-3; D may be TRBD1 or TRBD2 (6 bases each). CDR1 and CDR2 from the germline V gene are MNHGY and SAAAGT. V was trimmed by 4 bases and J by 4 bases, leaving 21 bases between them. The CDR3 is 17 amino acids. The CDR3 reads CASSCARRGASADTQYF. The DNA for the CDR3 is TGTGCCAGCAGTTGCGCAAGGAGGGGGGCGTCCGCAGATACGCAGTATTTT.